Below are 13 T cell receptor beta chains sequenced from a single sample in a study of blood T cell repertoires in COVID-19. Profiled with immunoSEQ multiplex PCR; TCRdb holds only in-frame clones, not every one. The repertoire has 90,000 to 150,000 clones, about 80% of them found once; the top ten carry about 4%. The sequenced sample was peripheral blood. The receptors were gathered from an elderly woman with acute or convalescent COVID-19.

The CDR3 region is CASSRTGSEQYF. Written as DNA, the CDR3 is TGTGCCAGCAGCCGTACAGGGTCCGAGCAGTACTTC. This chain joins TRBV7-9 and TRBJ2-7; maybe TRBD1 (6 bases). The CDR3 length is 12 residues. Deletions cut 5 bases from V and 6 bases from J, with 11 bases between. Looked up from germline, CDR1 is SEHNR and CDR2 is FQNEAQ (reference sequence).

The chain carries TRBV24-1 and TRBJ2-2, with a weak D call TRBD2 (5 bases). The V end was cut by 10 bases, the J end by 1 base, with 15 bases between. There are 15 residues in the CDR3. CDR1 is KGHDR, CDR2 SFDVKD, per germline. The CDR3 DNA reads as TGTGCCACGTCGTTCGGGAATGGGAACACCGGGGAGCTGTTTTTT. Translation gives CATSFGNGNTGELFF.

V gene TRBV10-3 combines with J gene TRBJ2-7; TRBD1 matches 7 bases. The J segment lost 6 bases and the V segment lost 1 base, leaving 6 bases of the junction unmatched. Germline V gene data show CDR1 as ENHRY and CDR2 as SYGVKD. This CDR3 comprises 14 residues. This CDR3 is CAISEFTGEGEQYF. The CDR3 nucleotides read TGTGCCATCAGTGAGTTCACAGGGGAAGGCGAGCAGTACTTC.

This chain uses TRBV19 with TRBJ1-5; maybe TRBD1 (6 bases). CDR1 and CDR2 from the germline V gene are LNHDA and SQIVND (reference sequence). The CDR3 spans 16 residues. V lost 4 bases and J lost 2, with 15 bases in between. The CDR3 bases are TGTGCCAGTAGTACGGCGGGGGGGCACGGCAATCAGCCCCAGCATTTT. It yields the protein CASSTAGGHGNQPQHF.

This sequence joins TRBV27 and TRBJ1-2; D is possibly TRBD1 (5 bases). Per germline, CDR1 MNHEY and CDR2 SMNVEV (reference sequence). This CDR3 comprises 16 residues. Trimming stripped 5 bases from V and 3 bases from J, with 19 bases between. The CDR3 is CASSPPGLMSYYGYTF. The DNA for the CDR3 is TGTGCCAGCAGTCCACCAGGGCTTATGTCGTACTATGGCTACACCTTC.

This clone has more than one count but fewer than ten. The chain uses TRBV12-3 or TRBV12-4 and TRBJ1-1; D not resolved. The CDR3 length is 12 residues. V lost 8 bases to trimming and J lost 2 bases, with 9 bases between them. CDR3 DNA: TGTGCCAGCTTGCGGAGAAACACTGAAGCTTTCTTT. Translating gives CASLRRNTEAFF.

For the CDR3, the DNA is TGTGCCAGCAGCTCGGACAGGTTGAATGAAGCTTTCTTT. This sequence encodes CASSSDRLNEAFF. This chain links TRBV11-2 with TRBJ1-1; 7 bases match TRBD1. Germline V gene sequence: CDR1 SGHAT, CDR2 FQNNGV. V shed 4 bases and J 7 bases; nucleotides not matched to a gene: 6. The CDR3 consists of 13 residues.

J is TRBJ1-6 and V is TRBV6-2 or TRBV6-3; no firm D call. V shed 6 bases and J shed 7 bases, with 16 bases lying between them. Per the germline V gene, CDR1 is MNHEY and CDR2 is SVGEGT. This CDR3 is 15 amino acids long. The CDR3 nucleotides are TGTGCCAGCAGCCCCGGGAGGACGGACAATTCACCCCTCCACTTT. The encoded protein is CASSPGRTDNSPLHF.

This clone was detected only a few times. The genes are TRBV11-3 and TRBJ2-3, with 10 bases aligning to TRBD1. The CDR3 contains 15 residues. From germline, CDR1 is SGHNT and CDR2 YENEEA. After removal of 8 bases from V and 1 base from J, the junction contained 6 bases not matched to a gene. The CDR3 region has the DNA TGTGCCAGCGGGACAGGGGAGGACGGCACAGATACGCAGTATTTT. Translation gives CASGTGEDGTDTQYF.

This clone was observed once. The chain combines TRBV6-5 with TRBJ1-2, with D perhaps TRBD1 (5 bases). The CDR3 sequence is 13 residues long. The germline V gene has CDR1 MNHEY and CDR2 SVGAGI. V gave up 8 bases and J gave up 4 bases, with 14 bases separating them. In nucleotides, the CDR3 is TGTGCCAGCCTCCCGTGGCAGGGCTATGGCTACACCTTC. Its protein is CASLPWQGYGYTF.

The chain uses TRBV28 and TRBJ1-5, with 8 bases fitting TRBD1. The CDR3 extends over 16 amino acids. The germline V gene has CDR1 MDHEN and CDR2 SYDVKM. Trimming at V came to 5 bases and at J to 7 bases, leaving 13 bases not matched to a gene. The CDR3 loop is CASSPPGTGGRQPQHF. As DNA, the CDR3 is TGTGCCAGCAGTCCGCCCGGGACAGGAGGTAGGCAGCCCCAGCATTTT.

This chain links TRBV6-6 with TRBJ2-1; 8 nucleotides agree with TRBD1. The germline gives CDR1 MNHNY, CDR2 SVGAGI (reference sequence). The CDR3 has 14 residues. The J segment lost 5 bases and the V segment lost 6 bases, leaving 6 bases of the junction unmatched. The CDR3 DNA is TGTGCCAGCAGGTTCCAGGGGGCGAACAATGAGCAGTTCTTC. This translates into CASRFQGANNEQFF.

The chain combines TRBV19 with TRBJ1-5, with D tentatively TRBD1 (5 bases). Germline V gene sequence: CDR1 LNHDA, CDR2 SQIVND (reference sequence). The CDR3 is 12 amino acids. V was pared by 11 bases and J by 7 bases, with 15 bases between. CDR3 region: CAVRGEAQPQHF. The CDR3 nucleotides are TGTGCCGTCCGGGGGGAAGCGCAGCCCCAGCATTTT.